These 24 T cell receptor beta chains were sequenced from one sample in a study of tissue T cells after allogeneic stem cell transplantation. The protocol was immunoSEQ multiplex PCR, while the TCRdb copy is restricted to in-frame clones and leaves out a portion. The data contain about 3,000 clones, roughly 50% of them singletons. Time point of the sample: mouse harvest day 14 after allogeneic transplant. Mouse grafts combined 10^7 T-cell-depleted bone marrow cells with 10^6 splenic CD5+ T cells. The sequenced material came from lymph node tissue. These receptors were taken from a female BALB/c mouse given C57BL/6 T cells with graft-versus-host disease after an allogeneic hematopoietic cell transplant.

A note on this clone: Mouse gene names and germline throughout. The read halts 1 residue ahead of the CDR3 end, with the missing end drawn from the germline J gene. J is TRBJ2-3 and V is TRBV12-1; 8 bases line up with TRBD1. V shed 0 bases and J 0 bases; nucleotides not matched to a gene: 1. CDR1 and CDR2 from the germline V gene are SGHSN and HYEKVE. This CDR3 spans 15 amino acids. The part of the CDR3 DNA that was read is TGTGCCAGCTCTCTCGGACAGGGTAGTGCAGAAACGCTGTAT. Its protein product is CASSLGQGSAETLY. The entire CDR3 protein reads CASSLGQGSAETLYF.

Of note for this clone: Mouse germline and gene names are used. The sequence runs out 1 residue before the end of the CDR3; the remainder is reconstructed from the germline J gene. This sequence joins TRBV26 and TRBJ1-3; D is perhaps TRBD1 (5 bases). Germline lookup yields CDR1 KGHPV and CDR2 FQNQEV (reference sequence). The CDR3 extends over 13 amino acids. V shed 0 bases and J shed 9 bases, with 9 bases lying between them. The part of the CDR3 DNA that was read is TGTGCCAGCAGTCTGTCCGGGGGGGGTACGCTCTAT. It yields the protein CASSLSGGGTLY. From start to end, the CDR3 is CASSLSGGGTLYF.

With respect to this clone: The listed genes are named as in mouse. Sequencing ends 1 residue short of the CDR3 end; the germline J gene provides the rest. The rearrangement joins TRBV26 to TRBJ1-6, with TRBD1 matching 8 bases. TRBJ1-6 is sorted into the ORF group, with uncertain function. With 2 bases clipped from V and 7 bases from J, the junction kept 4 bases outside the gene matches. The CDR3 loop spans 15 amino acids. Germline V gives CDR1 KGHPV, CDR2 FQNQEV (reference sequence). CDR3 DNA, as far as it was read: TGTGCCAGCAGTCTGGTCCAGGGGGCGAATTCGCCCCTCTAC. Amino acid sequence: CASSLVQGANSPLY. The full CDR3 protein reads CASSLVQGANSPLYF.

Only a few counts were recorded for this clone. Gene names are the mouse ones. The read halts 1 residue ahead of the CDR3 end, with the missing end drawn from the germline J gene. This chain connects TRBV5 to TRBJ2-1; 9 bases line up with TRBD2. The V segment lost 0 bases and the J segment 2 bases; nucleotides outside the gene matches: 2. Germline V gives CDR1 LGHNA, CDR2 YNLKQL (reference sequence). The CDR3 sequence is 16 residues long. CDR3 protein: CASSQELGGDYAEQFF. The sequenced part of the CDR3 DNA is TGTGCCAGCAGCCAAGAACTGGGGGGTGACTATGCTGAGCAGTTC.

On this clone: Germline and genes here are mouse. The read stops 1 residue short of the end of the CDR3; the missing end is completed from the germline J gene. The rearrangement joins TRBV19 to TRBJ1-1, with 8 bases aligning to TRBD1. Germline-derived CDR1 and CDR2 are FNHDT and SITEND (reference sequence). The length of the CDR3 is 15 residues. V was pared by 1 base and J by 1 base, with 3 bases of the junction left unmatched. CDR3: CASSIRQGANTEVFF. CDR3 bases read: TGTGCCAGCAGTATAAGGCAGGGGGCGAACACAGAAGTCTTC.

A note on this clone: Gene and germline names: mouse. The read is 1 residue too short to cover the CDR3 end, so that end is filled in from the germline J gene. The chain is built from TRBV20 and TRBJ2-1; 9 bases line up with TRBD1. Germline lookup yields CDR1 GFQATS and CDR2 STVNSAI. The CDR3 totals 14 residues. V lost 6 bases, J lost 5 bases, and 8 bases stayed unmatched. The sequenced part of the CDR3 DNA is TGTGGTGCCGCTCCACGGACAGGGGATGCTGAGCAGTTC. Its translation is CGAAPRTGDAEQF. The full CDR3 reads CGAAPRTGDAEQFF. Looking up the rest from reference TRBV20 and TRBJ2-1 gives the full variable domain: GALVYQYPRRTICKSGTSMRMECQAVGFQATSVAWYRQSPQKTFELIALSTVNSAIKYEQNFTQEKFPISHPNLSFSSMTVLNAYLEDRGLYLCGAAPRTGDAEQFFGPGTRLTVL.

Of note for this clone: Mouse gene names apply. The read ends 1 residue shy of where the CDR3 ends; the end is completed using the germline J gene. This chain uses TRBV26 with TRBJ2-4; 8 bases line up with TRBD2. From germline, CDR1 is KGHPV and CDR2 FQNQEV (reference sequence). CDR3 length: 15 residues. V lost 2 bases to trimming and J lost 3 bases; unmatched junction nucleotides: 4. The CDR3 here is CASSLIGGGQNTLYF. The covered CDR3 bases are TGTGCCAGCAGTCTGATTGGGGGGGGGCAAAACACCTTGTAC.

Concerning this clone itself: Germline and genes here are mouse. Coverage ceases 1 residue before the CDR3 finishes, and the germline J gene fills in the end. The chain links TRBV26 to TRBJ2-4; D remains ambiguous. CDR1 and CDR2 (germline): KGHPV, FQNQEV (reference sequence). The V gene lost 0 bases and the J gene lost 0 bases, with 4 bases spanning the gap. CDR3 length: 14 amino acids. The part of the CDR3 DNA that was read is TGTGCCAGCAGTCTGTCGACTAGTCAAAACACCTTGTAC. Amino acids: CASSLSTSQNTLY. The entire CDR3 reads CASSLSTSQNTLYF.

The table lists this clone with a few counts. The germline and genes are mouse ones. The read falls 1 residue short of the CDR3 end, and the missing part is taken from the germline J gene. The chain has TRBV26 and TRBJ2-3; D may be TRBD1 (6 bases). The CDR3 length is 14 residues. The ends were cut back, 3 bases at V and 0 bases at J, with 7 bases in the middle. The V gene's germline CDR1 is KGHPV and CDR2 FQNQEV (reference sequence). CDR3 bases read: TGTGCCAGCAGTCTACAGGGAAGTGCAGAAACGCTGTAT. Encoded protein: CASSLQGSAETLY. The whole CDR3 region reads CASSLQGSAETLYF.

This clone was seen a few times. Gene names and germline match the mouse. The CDR3 is cut off 1 residue early in the read; its end comes from the germline J gene. Distinct nucleotide sequences in the sample also encode this CDR3. The chain uses TRBV16 and TRBJ2-5; D is ambiguous. The CDR3 sequence is 13 residues long. Looked up from germline, CDR1 is SGHSA and CDR2 is FRNQAP. Trimming pared 1 base from V and 0 bases from J, leaving 2 bases between. The covered CDR3 bases are TGTGCAAGCAGCTTAGCTAACCAAGACACCCAGTAC. As protein: CASSLANQDTQY. The entire CDR3 protein is CASSLANQDTQYF. Supplemented by reference TRBV16 and TRBJ2-5, the full variable domain reads NAGVIQTPRHKVTGKGQEATLWCEPISGHSAVFWYRQTIVQGLEFLTYFRNQAPIDDSGMPKERFSAQMPNQSHSTLKIQSTQPQDSAVYLCASSLANQDTQYFGPGTRLLVL.

On this clone: Genes and germline are mouse. The read is 1 residue too short to cover the CDR3 end, so that end is filled in from the germline J gene. This chain joins TRBV20 and TRBJ1-2; 7 bases agree with TRBD1. This CDR3 is built from 13 residues. Trimming removed 0 bases from V and 3 bases from J; junction bases left unmatched: 1. Germline values: CDR1 GFQATS, CDR2 STVNSAI. CDR3 bases read: TGTGGTGCTAGGGACAGGGGGGACTCCGACTACACC. Its translation: CGARDRGDSDYT. Given in full, the CDR3 is CGARDRGDSDYTF.

Notes on this clone: Gene names denote mouse genes. The read is 1 residue too short to cover the CDR3 end, so that end is filled in from the germline J gene. V gene TRBV23 combines with J gene TRBJ2-4; the table's D gene call, TRBD2, was not cross checked with the DNA. CDR1 KGHTA and CDR2 FQNQQP come from the germline V gene. The CDR3 covers 14 residues. The CDR3 DNA, read in part, is TGCTCCAGCAGTCAAGACTGGGGACAAAACACCTTGTAC. Translation: CSSSQDWGQNTLY. The full CDR3 sequence reads CSSSQDWGQNTLYF.

With respect to this clone: Each gene name is a mouse one. The DNA ends 1 residue before the CDR3 does, and the rest of the CDR3 is filled in from the germline J gene. The V gene is TRBV15, the J gene TRBJ1-4, with 7 bases lining up with TRBD1. This CDR3 comprises 15 residues. Germline V gene data show CDR1 as SGHND and CDR2 as FRSKSL. The trim removed 5 bases at V and 7 bases at J, leaving 10 bases unmatched. The CDR3 reads CASSPGGGGRERLFF. The CDR3 bases that were read are TGTGCCAGCAGTCCCGGGGGAGGGGGCCGCGAAAGATTATTT.

This clone was counted only a few times. Gene names are the mouse ones. The sequenced fragment ends 1 residue before the CDR3 boundary, so the rest is inferred from the germline J gene. The rearrangement uses TRBV4 and TRBJ2-7, with TRBD2 matching over 8 bases. Germline V gene sequence: CDR1 LGHDT, CDR2 YNNKQL (reference sequence). The ends lost 5 bases at V and 3 bases at J; junction bases unmatched: 6. The CDR3 is 14 amino acids. The CDR3 region is CASSKRGGRYEQYF. The sequenced part of the CDR3 DNA is TGTGCCAGCAGCAAGAGGGGGGGGCGCTATGAACAGTAC.

On this clone: Genes and germline are mouse. The read halts 1 residue ahead of the CDR3 end, with the missing end drawn from the germline J gene. V usage is TRBV26 and J usage is TRBJ2-7; 10 nucleotides agree with TRBD2. The J segment lost 4 bases and the V segment lost 6 bases, leaving 9 bases of the junction unmatched. The germline CDR1 and CDR2 sequences are KGHPV and FQNQEV (reference sequence). The CDR3 spans 15 residues. CDR3 sequence reads: CASSYLWGGAYEQYF. CDR3 DNA, as far as it was read: TGTGCCAGCAGCTATCTCTGGGGGGGCGCTTATGAACAGTAC.

Turning to this clone: These gene names are mouse names. The CDR3 loop is CASSLDSSGNTLYF. The CDR3 DNA, read in part, is TGTGCCAGCAGCCTAGACAGTTCTGGAAATACGCTCTAT. The chain couples TRBV3 to TRBJ1-3; D possibly corresponds to TRBD1 (5 bases). The read stops 1 residue short of the end of the CDR3; the missing end is completed from the germline J gene. The V gene's germline CDR1 is SNHLY and CDR2 FYNGKV (reference sequence). V was trimmed by 5 bases and J by 0 bases, leaving 8 bases between them. The CDR3 spans 14 residues.

With regard to this clone: The genes are named according to mouse. The read finishes 1 residue shy of the CDR3 end, and the germline J gene is used to complete it. V and J are TRBV1 and TRBJ1-3; D not resolved. CDR1 is NSQYPW, CDR2 LRSPGD, per germline (reference sequence). V was pared by 0 bases and J by 0 bases, with 0 bases between. CDR3 length equals 13 residues. The CDR3 loop is CTCSADSGNTLYF. The covered CDR3 bases are TGCACCTGCAGTGCAGATTCTGGAAATACGCTCTAT.

A word on this clone: A far larger clone differs by one base, so this is likely a read error. Genes and germline come from the mouse. The read gets to within 1 residue of the CDR3 end, and the germline J gene fills in the rest. This CDR3 is also generated by other DNA sequences in the sample. The chain has TRBV16 and TRBJ2-7; 9 bases fit TRBD2. The CDR3 runs to 14 residues. Germline V gene lookup returns CDR1 SGHSA and CDR2 FRNQAP. The part of the CDR3 DNA that was read is TGTGCGAGCAGCTTACCCTGGGGGGGTTATGAACAGTAC. It is translated as CASSLPWGGYEQY. The whole CDR3 protein is CASSLPWGGYEQYF. Combining the CDR3 with reference TRBV16 and TRBJ2-7 gives the whole variable domain NAGVIQTPRHKVTGKGQEATLWCEPISGHSAVFWYRQTIVQGLEFLTYFRNQAPIDDSGMPKERFSAQMPNQSHSTLKIQSTQPQDSAVYLCASSLPWGGYEQYFGPGTRLTVL.

This clone has more than one count but fewer than ten. The genes and germline here are from mouse. From the germline J gene comes the end of the CDR3, since the read stops 1 residue before it. The V call is TRBV26, the J call TRBJ2-1; 7 bases are shared with TRBD1. Germline-derived CDR1 and CDR2 are KGHPV and FQNQEV (reference sequence). The CDR3 length is 14 residues. The V and J ends lost 3 bases and 3 bases, in that order; junction bases with no gene match: 2. The covered CDR3 bases are TGTGCCAGCAGTCTCCCAGGGGGCTATGCTGAGCAGTTC. Translated: CASSLPGGYAEQF. The full CDR3 sequence reads CASSLPGGYAEQFF.

A word on this clone: Gene names refer to mouse genes. The observed sequence ends 1 residue before the CDR3 terminus, with the missing tail filled in from the germline J gene. This chain joins TRBV2 and TRBJ2-7; TRBD2 aligns across 12 bases. The germline CDR1 and CDR2 sequences are LGHNA and YSYQKL. The CDR3 runs to 15 residues. V shed 0 bases and J 6 bases; nucleotides not matched to a gene: 3. The CDR3 sequence is CASSQEDWGGAEQYF. The part of the CDR3 DNA that was read is TGTGCCAGCAGCCAAGAAGACTGGGGGGGCGCTGAACAGTAC.

Points on this clone: Any gene name here is a mouse gene name. The sequence runs out 1 residue before the end of the CDR3; the remainder is reconstructed from the germline J gene. The chain employs TRBV26 and TRBJ1-3, with 7 positions matching TRBD1. This CDR3 has 13 residues. J gave up 2 bases and V 8 bases, and 3 bases lay outside the gene matches. Per the germline V gene, CDR1 is KGHPV and CDR2 is FQNQEV (reference sequence). Incomplete CDR3 DNA: TGTGCCAGCGAAGGGGGCGCTGGAAATACGCTCTAT. It codes for CASEGGAGNTLY. The CDR3 in its entirety is CASEGGAGNTLYF.

Points on this clone: Gene names refer to mouse genes. The sequence runs out 1 residue before the end of the CDR3; the remainder is reconstructed from the germline J gene. The gene calls are TRBV13-3 and TRBJ1-3; 7 bases line up with TRBD1. J was trimmed by 0 bases and V by 1 base; bases with no gene match: 4. The CDR3 covers 16 residues. Germline CDR1 reads NNHDY; CDR2 reads SYVADS. Here the CDR3 reads CASSDLTGNSGNTLYF. The sequenced CDR3 bases are TGTGCCAGCAGTGATCTGACAGGGAATTCTGGAAATACGCTCTAT. Full variable domain (outside the CDR3, taken from reference TRBV13-3 and TRBJ1-3): EAAVTQSPRSKVAVTGGKVTLSCHQTNNHDYMYWYRQDTGHGLRLIHYSYVADSTEKGDIPDGYKASRPSQENFSLILELASLSQTAVYFCASSDLTGNSGNTLYFGEGSRLIVV.

This clone showed up just once. Gene names refer to mouse genes. With the read ending 1 residue before the CDR3 end, the germline J gene is used to fill in that end. This chain connects TRBV12-2 to TRBJ2-4; a weak D match, TRBD1 (6 bases). V lost 0 bases, J lost 0 bases, and 6 bases lay in between. The CDR3 extends over 14 amino acids. The germline gives CDR1 SGHLS, CDR2 HYDKME. Partial CDR3 DNA: TGTGCCAGCTCTCTCAGGGGGAGTCAAAACACCTTGTAC. The encoded protein is CASSLRGSQNTLY. The full CDR3 is CASSLRGSQNTLYF.

This clone was counted once. These gene names are mouse names. Coverage ceases 1 residue before the CDR3 finishes, and the germline J gene fills in the end. The chain employs TRBV26 and TRBJ2-5; D is unclear. The V end was cut by 2 bases, the J end by 7 bases, with 7 bases between. The CDR3 is made up of 12 amino acids. Germline V gene data show CDR1 as KGHPV and CDR2 as FQNQEV (reference sequence). CDR3 region: CASSLNGNTQYF. The sequenced CDR3 bases are TGTGCCAGCAGTCTGAACGGGAACACCCAGTAC.